This TCR beta chain appears in the sequencing data of a study of vaccination and CD4 T cells after COVID-19. Study observations and caveats: Median SARS-CoV-2-reactive clonotypes rose from roughly 19 to 38, not significantly.

As concerns this clonotype: The antigen is not known.

The Oncomine TCR Beta short-read assay was what sequenced the DNA obtained from cultured CD4+ T cells. From the PCR reads, TCRdb called clonotypes with MiXCR, one entry per CDR3 protein. This sample yields about 20,000 distinct CDR3 sequences, of which 30% to 45% are seen a single time; less than 3% belongs to the top ten. CDR3 length: 10 amino acids. Trimming stripped 4 bases from V and 11 bases from J, with 6 bases between. Germline V gives CDR1 SGHTA, CDR2 FQGNSA. Time point in this sample: late sampling 161 to 241 days after vaccination in three convalescent patients. Treatment described: approximately nine-day PBMC culture with coronavirus spike peptide pools or control peptides (ViraFEST assay). Positive PCR tests came between March and December 2020, ahead of the US Alpha, Beta and Delta variants.

The origin of this receptor is a human donor who had recovered from COVID-19. Sequencing was performed on CD4+ T cells from blood, cultured in vitro, taken about 7 months after SARS-CoV-2 vaccination. The chain recombines TRBV7-2 with TRBJ1-3; D call uncertain. The DNA for the CDR3 is TGTGCCAGCAGCTCCCCCCCCATATATTTT. Its protein is CASSSPPIYF.